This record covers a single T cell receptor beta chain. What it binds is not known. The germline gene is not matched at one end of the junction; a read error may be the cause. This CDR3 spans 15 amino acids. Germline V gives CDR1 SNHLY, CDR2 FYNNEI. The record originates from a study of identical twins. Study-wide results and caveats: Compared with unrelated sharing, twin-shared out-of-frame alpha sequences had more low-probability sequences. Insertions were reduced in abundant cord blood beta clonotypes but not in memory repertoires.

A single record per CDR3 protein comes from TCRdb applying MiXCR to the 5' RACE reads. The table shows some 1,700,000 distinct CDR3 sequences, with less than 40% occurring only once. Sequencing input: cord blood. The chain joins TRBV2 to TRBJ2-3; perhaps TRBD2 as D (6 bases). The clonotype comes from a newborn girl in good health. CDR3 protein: CASSPGLKKTDMQYF. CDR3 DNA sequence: TGTGCCAGCAGTCCGGGACTCAAGAAGACAGATATGCAGTATTTT.